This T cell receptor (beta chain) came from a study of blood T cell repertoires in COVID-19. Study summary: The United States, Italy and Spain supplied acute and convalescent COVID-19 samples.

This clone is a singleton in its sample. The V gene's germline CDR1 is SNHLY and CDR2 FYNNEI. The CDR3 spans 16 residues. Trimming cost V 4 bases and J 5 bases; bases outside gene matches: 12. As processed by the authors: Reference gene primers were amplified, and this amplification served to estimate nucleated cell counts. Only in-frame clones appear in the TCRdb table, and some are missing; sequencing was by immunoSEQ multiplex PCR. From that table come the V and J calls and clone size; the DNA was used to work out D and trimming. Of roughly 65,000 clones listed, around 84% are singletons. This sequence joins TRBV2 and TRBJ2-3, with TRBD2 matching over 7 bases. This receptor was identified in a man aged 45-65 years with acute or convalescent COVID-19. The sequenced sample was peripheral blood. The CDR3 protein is CASSARRGRAVDTQYF. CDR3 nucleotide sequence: TGTGCCAGCAGTGCCCGGCGGGGGAGGGCCGTAGATACGCAGTATTTT.